What follows describes a single TCR beta chain. This entry is derived from a study of blood T cell repertoires in COVID-19. The table came from immunoSEQ multiplex PCR; TCRdb's copy has only in-frame clones and leaves some out. This table has around 300,000 clones, about 87% appearing once. CDR3 length equals 16 residues. V gave up 2 bases and J gave up 0 bases, with 13 bases separating them. Germline lookup yields CDR1 MDHEN and CDR2 SYDVKM. Cohort 3 donors were reported recovered after two negative PCRs, clearance, or symptom resolution. The source of this sequence is a woman between 50 and 59 years old who had recovered from COVID-19. Material for sequencing was PBMCs or T cells enriched from blood (not recorded which). The V gene is TRBV28, the J gene TRBJ1-1, with D unclear. The CDR3 coding sequence is TGTGCCAGCAGTTTAACCGGGTACAAGTTGAACACTGAAGCTTTCTTT. It specifies CASSLTGYKLNTEAFF.